The next 29 T cell receptor beta chains were all read from a single sample in a study of blood T cell repertoires in COVID-19. Repertoires were generated with immunoSEQ multiplex PCR, while TCRdb's copy carries only in-frame clones and drops some. The table lists 70,000 or so clones, roughly 80% of them singletons, with approximately 6% in the top ten. Sample: peripheral blood. The receptor set was obtained from an older woman with acute or convalescent COVID-19.

The chain recombines TRBV5-1 with TRBJ1-6; 9 bases agree with TRBD1. Germline V CDR1 and CDR2: SGHRS, YFSETQ. The junction had 2 bases not matched to a gene; V was cut back by 3 bases and J by 7 bases. The length of the CDR3 is 14 residues. CDR3 DNA sequence: TGCGCCAGCAGCTACGACAGGGGGAATTCACCCCTCCACTTT. It is translated as CASSYDRGNSPLHF.

The V gene is TRBV9, the J gene TRBJ2-3; 7 bases map to TRBD2. J gave up 2 bases and V 0 bases, and 12 bases lay outside the gene matches. Germline V CDR1 and CDR2: SGDLS, YYNGEE. This CDR3 spans 18 amino acids. The CDR3: CASSVALDAGVNTDTQYF. The CDR3 DNA reads as TGTGCCAGCAGCGTAGCTCTGGACGCGGGGGTAAACACAGATACGCAGTATTTT.

CDR3 amino acids: CASSQDDNLNSPLHF. CDR3 coding DNA: TGTGCCAGCAGCCAAGATGACAACTTGAATTCACCCCTCCACTTT. V usage is TRBV4-2 and J usage is TRBJ1-6, with D uncertain. V shed 0 bases and J shed 7 bases, with 10 bases lying between them. The CDR3 consists of 15 residues. Looked up from germline, CDR1 is LGHNA and CDR2 is YNFKEQ.

The rearrangement joins TRBV7-9 to TRBJ1-2; possible D gene TRBD1, 5 bases. Germline V lookup: CDR1 SEHNR, CDR2 FQNEAQ (reference sequence). V was shortened by 3 bases and J by 7 bases, with 12 bases between the two germline ends. This CDR3 comprises 13 residues. DNA of the CDR3: TGTGCCAGCAGCTTGTCGGGGGAGGGTGGCTACACCTTC. It is translated as CASSLSGEGGYTF.

The V and J genes are TRBV5-4 and TRBJ1-1, with TRBD1 identical over 7 bases. Germline assignment: CDR1 SGHNT and CDR2 YYREEE (reference sequence). The CDR3 is 15 residues long. The trim removed 4 bases at V and 6 bases at J, leaving 12 bases unmatched. The CDR3 here is CASSRGYTGEPEAFF. CDR3 coding DNA: TGTGCCAGCAGCCGAGGTTATACAGGGGAACCTGAAGCTTTCTTT.

The gene calls are TRBV21-1 and TRBJ2-1; TRBD1 is the table's D call, not checked against the DNA. TRBV21-1 is classified as a pseudogene. The CDR3 is made up of 12 amino acids. The CDR3 DNA follows: TGTGCCAGCAGCAAAGAACCTAATTGGGCGTTCTTC. The encoded protein is CASSKEPNWAFF.

The chain recombines TRBV19 with TRBJ2-6; 9 positions match TRBD1. This CDR3 is built from 18 residues. Germline CDR1 LNHDA, CDR2 SQIVND (reference sequence). Trimming took 10 bases from V and 3 from J; bases not matched to a gene: 16. DNA for the CDR3: TGTGCCACCCAGGAGTACGGGACAGGGCCGCATGGGGCCAACGTCCTGACTTTC. It encodes CATQEYGTGPHGANVLTF.

The genes are TRBV6-1 and TRBJ2-1; 9 bases map to TRBD2. Germline CDR1 reads MNHNS; CDR2 reads SASEGT. The trim removed 4 bases at V and 7 bases at J, leaving 11 bases unmatched. The CDR3 sequence is 16 residues long. As DNA, the CDR3 is TGTGCCAGCAGTGGCTGGGGCGGGGGGGCCCTGAATGAGCAGTTCTTC. Its protein is CASSGWGGGALNEQFF.

Only one count was recorded for this clone. This chain connects TRBV4-2 to TRBJ2-4; 7 positions agree with TRBD1. V lost 3 bases to trimming and J lost 3 bases; unmatched junction nucleotides: 5. The CDR3 is 15 residues long. The germline V gene has CDR1 LGHNA and CDR2 YNFKEQ. DNA of the CDR3: TGTGCCAGCAGCCAGCCGGACAGGAGCAAAAACATTCAGTACTTC. Translated, it gives CASSQPDRSKNIQYF.

V is TRBV6-6 and J is TRBJ2-3; maybe TRBD2 (5 bases). From germline, CDR1 is MNHNY and CDR2 SVGAGI (reference sequence). The V end lost 5 bases, the J end lost 1 base, and 19 bases lay between the germline ends. This CDR3 comprises 17 residues. The CDR3 loop is CASSPPRRTQRTDTQYF. The CDR3 DNA follows: TGTGCCAGCAGTCCTCCCCGCAGGACTCAACGCACAGATACGCAGTATTTT.

CDR3 sequence (DNA): TGTGCCAGCAGCCGCTCGGACTTGGGCCGGGGTGAGCAGTTCTTC. It codes for CASSRSDLGRGEQFF. The chain has TRBV11-3 and TRBJ2-1; tentatively, D is TRBD2 (5 bases). Trimming removed 5 bases at V and 9 bases at J, with 20 bases between. Germline CDR1 SGHNT, CDR2 YENEEA. The CDR3 spans 15 residues.

The V gene is TRBV4-2, the J gene TRBJ2-5, with 8 bases identical to TRBD1. Germline CDR1 reads LGHNA; CDR2 reads YNFKEQ. CDR3 length: 16 residues. V was clipped by 0 bases and J by 5 bases; unmatched bases: 8. The CDR3 loop is CASSQDLTGGSETQYF. CDR3 DNA: TGTGCCAGCAGCCAAGATCTTACAGGGGGTAGTGAGACCCAGTACTTC.

The CDR3 region is CASSSLAGGLSPSTDTQYF. The CDR3 DNA follows: TGTGCCAGCAGCTCTCTAGCGGGGGGCCTCTCACCTAGCACAGATACGCAGTATTTT. The rearrangement joins TRBV7-3 to TRBJ2-3, with 11 bases that match TRBD2. The ends lost 4 bases at V and 0 bases at J; junction bases unmatched: 12. This CDR3 has 19 amino acids. The V gene's germline CDR1 is SGHTA and CDR2 FQGTGA.

V gene TRBV2 combines with J gene TRBJ1-3; a weak D match, TRBD1 (6 bases). V shed 7 bases and J shed 0 bases, with 13 bases lying between them. The CDR3 covers 15 residues. The V gene's germline CDR1 is SNHLY and CDR2 FYNNEI. DNA for the CDR3: TGTGCCAGCACAAGACAGGTTCTCTCTGGAAACACCATATATTTT. Translating it yields CASTRQVLSGNTIYF.

The chain uses TRBV3-1 (or the pseudogene TRBV3-2) and TRBJ2-5; 11 nucleotides agree with TRBD2. Germline CDR1 reads LGHDT; CDR2 reads YNNKEL (reference sequence). V lost 0 bases and J lost 3; bases outside the gene matches: 9. The length of the CDR3 is 18 residues. For the CDR3, the DNA is TGTGCCAGCAGCCAAGATATCCGGAGACTAGCGGGGAAAGAGACCCAGTACTTC. Amino acids: CASSQDIRRLAGKETQYF.

V is TRBV10-3 and J is TRBJ2-5; the match to TRBD2 covers 10 bases. Germline-derived CDR1 and CDR2 are ENHRY and SYGVKD. V lost 5 bases to trimming and J lost 3 bases; unmatched junction nucleotides: 3. The CDR3 spans 14 residues. CDR3 in DNA: TGTGCCATCAGTCCCACTAGCGGGGAAGAGACCCAGTACTTC. This sequence encodes CAISPTSGEETQYF.

The V call is TRBV7-9, the J call TRBJ1-1; D is undetermined. The CDR3 is made up of 12 amino acids. The germline V gene has CDR1 SEHNR and CDR2 FQNEAQ (reference sequence). Trimming took 4 bases from V and 10 from J, leaving 13 bases between them. CDR3 amino acids: CASSSLSAAAFF. CDR3 DNA sequence: TGTGCCAGCAGCTCCCTTTCCGCGGCAGCTTTCTTT.

The J gene is TRBJ1-4, the V gene TRBV19; possibly TRBD1 for D (6 bases). Germline V lookup: CDR1 LNHDA, CDR2 SQIVND (reference sequence). V was pared by 3 bases and J by 8 bases, with 13 bases between. The CDR3 consists of 14 residues. CDR3 sequence (DNA): TGTGCCAGTAGTATCCAAAGGGGGAGCGAAAAACTGTTTTTT. Its protein is CASSIQRGSEKLFF.

A single count supports this clone. This chain uses TRBV6-5 with TRBJ2-5; a weak D match, TRBD2 (5 bases). This CDR3 contains 13 residues. V lost 6 bases and J lost 4, with 12 bases in between. Germline V gene sequence: CDR1 MNHEY, CDR2 SVGAGI. CDR3 amino acids: CASSLIRGETQYF. Here the CDR3 DNA reads TGTGCCAGCAGCCTTATACGGGGAGAGACCCAGTACTTC.

This chain uses TRBV10-3 with TRBJ1-1; TRBD1 matches 9 bases. The V segment lost 3 bases and the J segment 1 base; nucleotides outside the gene matches: 3. Germline CDR1 ENHRY, CDR2 SYGVKD. The CDR3 contains 15 residues. The CDR3, as DNA: TGTGCCATCAGTGATACAGGGGGCGCGAACACTGAAGCTTTCTTT. Translated: CAISDTGGANTEAFF.

V gene TRBV5-5 combines with J gene TRBJ2-1; 7 positions agree with TRBD1. The junction had 7 bases not matched to a gene; V was cut back by 4 bases and J by 6 bases. This CDR3 spans 14 amino acids. Germline loops: CDR1 SGHKS, CDR2 YYEKEE (reference sequence). In DNA, the CDR3 is TGTGCCAGCAGCCAAACAAACAGGGGCAATGAGCAGTTCTTC. Translating gives CASSQTNRGNEQFF.

The table lists this clone with a few counts. The V and J genes are TRBV19 and TRBJ2-1; 11 bases line up with TRBD2. Looked up from germline, CDR1 is LNHDA and CDR2 is SQIVND (reference sequence). CDR3 length equals 17 residues. Germline trimming cut 5 bases from V and 8 bases from J; bases unmatched to any gene: 14. The CDR3 coding sequence is TGTGCCAGTAGTTCCCGGGGTAGCGGGGGGGCCACTGATGAGCAGTTCTTC. Translating it yields CASSSRGSGGATDEQFF.

V and J are TRBV7-9 and TRBJ2-6; a weak D match, TRBD2 (6 bases). CDR1 and CDR2 (germline): SEHNR, FQNEAQ (reference sequence). The CDR3 sequence is 16 residues long. V lost 1 base, J lost 1 base, and 8 bases lay in between. DNA for the CDR3: TGTGCCAGCAGCTTAGGGAGGGGATCTGGGGCCAACGTCCTGACTTTC. It is translated as CASSLGRGSGANVLTF.

The genes are TRBV19 and TRBJ1-5, with D tentatively TRBD1 (5 bases). The CDR3 extends over 13 amino acids. CDR1 and CDR2 (germline): LNHDA, SQIVND (reference sequence). Trimming shortened V by 9 bases and J by 0 bases, and 9 bases separated the two germline ends. The CDR3 DNA follows: TGTGCCAGCAGACAGTATAGCAATCAGCCCCAGCATTTT. This sequence encodes CASRQYSNQPQHF. Full variable domain (missing parts from reference TRBV19 and TRBJ1-5): DGGITQSPKYLFRKEGQNVTLSCEQNLNHDAMYWYRQDPGQGLRLIYYSQIVNDFQKGDIAEGYSVSREKKESFPLTVTSAQKNPTAFYLCASRQYSNQPQHFGDGTRLSIL.

The chain employs TRBV30 and TRBJ1-1, with D uncertain. V dropped 4 bases and J dropped 0 bases, with 9 bases sitting between them. CDR3 length equals 13 residues. CDR1 GTSNPN and CDR2 SVGIG come from the germline V gene (reference sequence). DNA of the CDR3: TGTGCCTGGAAAGTACAGATGAACACTGAAGCTTTCTTT. It specifies CAWKVQMNTEAFF.

This sequence joins TRBV7-3 and TRBJ1-2; 7 bases agree with TRBD1. J was trimmed by 2 bases and V by 1 base; bases with no gene match: 4. This CDR3 region has 15 residues. Germline V gene data show CDR1 as SGHTA and CDR2 as FQGTGA. The CDR3 region is CASSLMQGGNYGYTF. The CDR3 DNA reads as TGTGCCAGCAGCTTAATGCAGGGGGGCAACTATGGCTACACCTTC.

The genes are TRBV19 and TRBJ1-1, with 8 bases fitting TRBD1. Losses at the gene ends were 4 bases for V and 4 bases for J; bases not matched to a gene: 5. Germline V gene data show CDR1 as LNHDA and CDR2 as SQIVND (reference sequence). This CDR3 has 14 amino acids. In nucleotides, the CDR3 is TGTGCCAGTAGTAGAAAAGGACAGGGCACTGAAGCTTTCTTT. Protein sequence: CASSRKGQGTEAFF.

The V gene is TRBV18, the J gene TRBJ1-4; D possibly corresponds to TRBD1 (5 bases). Germline CDR1 KGHSH, CDR2 LQKENI. CDR3 size: 16 residues. V was clipped by 3 bases and J by 5 bases, with 16 bases between them. CDR3 residues: CASSPSNPGGNEKLFF. In nucleotides, the CDR3 is TGTGCCAGCTCACCCTCGAACCCCGGGGGGAATGAAAAACTGTTTTTT.

The rearrangement links TRBV6-1 to TRBJ1-6; D may be TRBD1 (5 bases). Germline V lookup: CDR1 MNHNS, CDR2 SASEGT. The CDR3 consists of 16 residues. Trimming shortened V by 4 bases and J by 8 bases, and 18 bases separated the two germline ends. CDR3 in amino acids: CASSGRGPTGDSPLHF. In nucleotides, the CDR3 is TGTGCCAGCAGTGGCAGAGGACCTACGGGGGATTCACCCCTCCACTTT.